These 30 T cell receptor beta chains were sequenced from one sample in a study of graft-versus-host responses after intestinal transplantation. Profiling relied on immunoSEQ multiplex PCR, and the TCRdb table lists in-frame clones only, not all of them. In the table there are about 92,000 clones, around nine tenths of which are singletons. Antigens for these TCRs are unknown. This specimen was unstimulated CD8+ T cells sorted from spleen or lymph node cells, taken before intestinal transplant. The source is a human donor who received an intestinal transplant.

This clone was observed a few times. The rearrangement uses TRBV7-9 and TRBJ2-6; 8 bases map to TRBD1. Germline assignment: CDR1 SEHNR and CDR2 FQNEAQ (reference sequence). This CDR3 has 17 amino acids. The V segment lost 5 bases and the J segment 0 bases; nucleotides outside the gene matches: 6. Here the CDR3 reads CASSLQGDGSGANVLTF. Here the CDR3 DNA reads TGTGCCAGCAGCCTACAGGGGGATGGCTCTGGGGCCAACGTCCTGACTTTC.

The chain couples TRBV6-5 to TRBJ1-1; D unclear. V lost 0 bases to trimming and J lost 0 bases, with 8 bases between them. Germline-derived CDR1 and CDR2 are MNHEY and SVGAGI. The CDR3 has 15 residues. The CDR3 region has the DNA TGTGCCAGCAGTTACTCAGCCAGCGTGAACACTGAAGCTTTCTTT. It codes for CASSYSASVNTEAFF.

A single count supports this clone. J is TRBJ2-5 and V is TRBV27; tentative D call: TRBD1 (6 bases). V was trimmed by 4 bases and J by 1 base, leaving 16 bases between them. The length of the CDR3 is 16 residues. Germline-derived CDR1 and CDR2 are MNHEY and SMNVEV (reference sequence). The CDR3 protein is CASSSTSQGPQETQYF. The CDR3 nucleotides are TGTGCCAGCAGTTCAACCTCCCAGGGGCCCCAAGAGACCCAGTACTTC.

The CDR3 sequence is CASSEFEWATDTQYF. The CDR3 DNA is TGTGCCAGCAGTGAATTCGAATGGGCCACAGATACGCAGTATTTT. The genes are TRBV2 and TRBJ2-3; D unclear. Germline lookup yields CDR1 SNHLY and CDR2 FYNNEI. V lost 2 bases, J lost 2 bases, and 11 bases lay in between. The CDR3 length is 15 residues.

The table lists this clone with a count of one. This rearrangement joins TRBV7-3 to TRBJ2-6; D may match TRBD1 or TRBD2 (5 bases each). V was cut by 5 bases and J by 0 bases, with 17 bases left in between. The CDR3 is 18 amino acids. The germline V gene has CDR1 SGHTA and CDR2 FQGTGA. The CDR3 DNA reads TGTGCCAGCAGCCCCCGGGACGCCGCCGACTCTGGGGCCAACGTCCTGACTTTC. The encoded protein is CASSPRDAADSGANVLTF.

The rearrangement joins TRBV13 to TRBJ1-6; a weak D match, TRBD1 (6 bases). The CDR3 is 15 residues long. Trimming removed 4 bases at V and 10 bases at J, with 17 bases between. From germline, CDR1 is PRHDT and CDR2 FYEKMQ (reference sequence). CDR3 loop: CASSSNRAPWSPLHF. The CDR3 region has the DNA TGTGCCAGCAGCTCCAACAGGGCTCCGTGGTCACCCCTCCACTTT.

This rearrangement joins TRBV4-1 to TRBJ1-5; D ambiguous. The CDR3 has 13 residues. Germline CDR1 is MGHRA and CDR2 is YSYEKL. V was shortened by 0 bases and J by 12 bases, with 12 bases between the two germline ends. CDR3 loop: CASSQDISGNQHF. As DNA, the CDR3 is TGCGCCAGCAGCCAAGATATTTCGGGAAACCAGCATTTT.

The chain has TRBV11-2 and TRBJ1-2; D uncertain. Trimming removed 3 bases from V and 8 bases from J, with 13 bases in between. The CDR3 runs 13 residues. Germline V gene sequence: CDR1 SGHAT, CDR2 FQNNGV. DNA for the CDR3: TGTGCCAGCAGCTTGCCGAACTGGGTCGGCTACACCTTC. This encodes CASSLPNWVGYTF.

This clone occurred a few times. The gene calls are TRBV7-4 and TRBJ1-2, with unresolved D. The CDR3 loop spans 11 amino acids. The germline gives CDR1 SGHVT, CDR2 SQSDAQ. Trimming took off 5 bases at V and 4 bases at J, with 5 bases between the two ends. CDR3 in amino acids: CASSRAYGYTF. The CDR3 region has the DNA TGTGCCAGCAGCCGAGCCTATGGCTACACCTTC. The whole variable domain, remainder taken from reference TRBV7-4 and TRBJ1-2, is GAGVSQSPRYKVAKRGRDVALRCDSISGHVTLYWYRQTLGQGSEVLTYSQSDAQRDKSGRPSGRFSAERPERSVSTLKIQRTEQGDSAVYLCASSRAYGYTFGSGTRLTVV.

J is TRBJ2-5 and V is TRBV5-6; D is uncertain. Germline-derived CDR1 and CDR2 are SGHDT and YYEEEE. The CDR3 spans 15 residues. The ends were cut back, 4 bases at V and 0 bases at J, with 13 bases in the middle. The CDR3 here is CASSPGTSYQETQYF. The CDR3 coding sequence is TGTGCCAGCAGCCCCGGTACGTCGTACCAAGAGACCCAGTACTTC.

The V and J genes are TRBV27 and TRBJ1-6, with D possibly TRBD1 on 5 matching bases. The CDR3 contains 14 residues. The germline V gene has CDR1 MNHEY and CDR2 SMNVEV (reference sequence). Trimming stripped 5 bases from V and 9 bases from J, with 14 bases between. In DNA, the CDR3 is TGTGCCAGCAGTGTCCCCGGGACTGGTTCACCCCTCCACTTT. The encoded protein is CASSVPGTGSPLHF.

The CDR3 spells CATSSTWADTQYF. As DNA, the CDR3 is TGTGCCACCAGCAGCACGTGGGCAGATACGCAGTATTTT. The chain couples TRBV15 to TRBJ2-3; D is unresolved. CDR1 is LNHNV, CDR2 YYDKDF, per germline (reference sequence). This CDR3 has 13 amino acids. V was trimmed by 3 bases and J by 4 bases, leaving 8 bases between them.

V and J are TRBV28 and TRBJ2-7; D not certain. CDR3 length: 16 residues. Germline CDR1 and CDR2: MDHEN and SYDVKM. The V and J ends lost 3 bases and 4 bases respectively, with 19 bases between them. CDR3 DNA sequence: TGTGCCAGCAGTTTTAGGCTCCCAGTTAGAAATTACGAGCAGTACTTC. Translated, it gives CASSFRLPVRNYEQYF.

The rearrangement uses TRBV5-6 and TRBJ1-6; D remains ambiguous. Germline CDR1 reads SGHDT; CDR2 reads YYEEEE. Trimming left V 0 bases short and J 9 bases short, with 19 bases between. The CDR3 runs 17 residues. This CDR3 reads CASSLVVRPFFSSPLHF. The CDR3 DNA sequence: TGTGCCAGCAGCTTGGTCGTCCGACCCTTCTTTAGTTCACCCCTCCACTTT.

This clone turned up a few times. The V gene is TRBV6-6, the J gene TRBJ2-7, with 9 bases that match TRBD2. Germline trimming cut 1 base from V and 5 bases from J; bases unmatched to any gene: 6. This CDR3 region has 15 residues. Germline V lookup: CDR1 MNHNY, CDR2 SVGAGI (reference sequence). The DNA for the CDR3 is TGTGCCAGCAGTTACTGGCGGGTAGCGGGGGACGAGCAGTACTTC. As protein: CASSYWRVAGDEQYF.

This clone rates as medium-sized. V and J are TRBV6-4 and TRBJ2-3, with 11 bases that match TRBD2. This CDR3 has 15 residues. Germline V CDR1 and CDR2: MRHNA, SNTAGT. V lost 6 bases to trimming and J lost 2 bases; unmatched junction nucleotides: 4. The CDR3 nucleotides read TGTGCCAGCAGCCCTAGCGGGGGGTCCACAGATACGCAGTATTTT. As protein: CASSPSGGSTDTQYF.

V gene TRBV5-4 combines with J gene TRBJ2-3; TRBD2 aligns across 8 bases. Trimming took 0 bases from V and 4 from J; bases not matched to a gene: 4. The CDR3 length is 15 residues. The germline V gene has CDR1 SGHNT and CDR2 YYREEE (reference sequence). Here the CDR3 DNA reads TGTGCCAGCAGCTTGGGGGCGGGGGGCGCAGATACGCAGTATTTT. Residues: CASSLGAGGADTQYF.

The chain's CDR3 is CASSQRRDLEAFF. The CDR3 nucleotides are TGTGCCAGCAGCCAAAGACGGGACTTAGAAGCTTTCTTT. The chain carries TRBV27 and TRBJ1-1, with D perhaps TRBD1 (5 bases). Trimming left V 6 bases short and J 8 bases short, with 16 bases between. CDR1 and CDR2 from the germline V gene are MNHEY and SMNVEV (reference sequence). The CDR3 has 13 residues.

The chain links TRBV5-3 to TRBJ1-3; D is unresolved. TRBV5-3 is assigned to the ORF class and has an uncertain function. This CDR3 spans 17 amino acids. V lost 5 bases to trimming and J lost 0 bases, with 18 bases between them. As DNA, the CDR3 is TGTGCCAGAAGGCAAACATGGGGTACTAACTCTGGAAACACCATATATTTT. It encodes CARRQTWGTNSGNTIYF.

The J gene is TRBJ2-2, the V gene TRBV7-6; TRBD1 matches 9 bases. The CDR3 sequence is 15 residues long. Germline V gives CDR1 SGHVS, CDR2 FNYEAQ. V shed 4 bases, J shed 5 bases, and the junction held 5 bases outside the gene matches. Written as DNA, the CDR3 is TGTGCCAGCAGCTCCGGGACAGGGATGACCGGGGAGCTGTTTTTT. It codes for CASSSGTGMTGELFF.

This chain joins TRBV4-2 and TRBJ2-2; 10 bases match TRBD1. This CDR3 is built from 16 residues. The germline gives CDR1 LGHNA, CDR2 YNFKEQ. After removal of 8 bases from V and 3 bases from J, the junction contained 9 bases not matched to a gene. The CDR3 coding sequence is TGTGCCAGCGGTCCACCCGGGACAGGGGACACCGGGGAGCTGTTTTTT. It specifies CASGPPGTGDTGELFF.

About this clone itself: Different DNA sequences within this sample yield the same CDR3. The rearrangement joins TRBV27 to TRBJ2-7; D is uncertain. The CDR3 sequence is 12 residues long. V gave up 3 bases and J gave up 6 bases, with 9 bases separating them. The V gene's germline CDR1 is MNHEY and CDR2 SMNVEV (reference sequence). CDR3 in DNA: TGTGCCAGCAGTTTTACCGGCGGCGAGCAGTACTTC. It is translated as CASSFTGGEQYF.

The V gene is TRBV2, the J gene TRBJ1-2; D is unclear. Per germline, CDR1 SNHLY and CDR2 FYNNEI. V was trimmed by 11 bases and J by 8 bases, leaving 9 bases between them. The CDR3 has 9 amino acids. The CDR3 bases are TGTGCCCCCCTCCAGGGCTACACCTTC. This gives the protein CAPLQGYTF.

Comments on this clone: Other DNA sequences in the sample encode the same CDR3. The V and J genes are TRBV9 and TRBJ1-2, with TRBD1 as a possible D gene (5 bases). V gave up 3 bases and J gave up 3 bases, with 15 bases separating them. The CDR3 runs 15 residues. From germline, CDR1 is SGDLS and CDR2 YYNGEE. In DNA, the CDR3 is TGTGCCAGCAGCGCCGGGACGGGGGGTCACTATGGCTACACCTTC. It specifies CASSAGTGGHYGYTF.

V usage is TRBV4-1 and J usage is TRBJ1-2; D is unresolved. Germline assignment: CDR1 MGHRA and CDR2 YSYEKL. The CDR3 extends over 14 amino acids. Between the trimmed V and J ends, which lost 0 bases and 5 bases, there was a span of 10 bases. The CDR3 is CASSQEAVIYGYTF. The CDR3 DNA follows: TGCGCCAGCAGCCAAGAAGCAGTAATTTATGGCTACACCTTC.

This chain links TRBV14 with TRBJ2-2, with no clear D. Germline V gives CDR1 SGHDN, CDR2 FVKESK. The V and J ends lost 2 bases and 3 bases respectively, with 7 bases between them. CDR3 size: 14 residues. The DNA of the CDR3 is TGTGCCAGCAGCCAACCCGGATACACCGGGGAGCTGTTTTTT. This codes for CASSQPGYTGELFF.

The CDR3 here is CASSVGGSGQPQHF. Written as DNA, the CDR3 is TGCGCCAGCAGCGTAGGGGGATCGGGACAGCCCCAGCATTTT. This sequence joins TRBV10-2 and TRBJ1-5; perhaps TRBD1 as D (6 bases). The V end lost 6 bases, the J end lost 7 bases, and 16 bases lay between the germline ends. This CDR3 is 14 amino acids long. Germline-derived CDR1 and CDR2 are WSHSY and SAAADI.

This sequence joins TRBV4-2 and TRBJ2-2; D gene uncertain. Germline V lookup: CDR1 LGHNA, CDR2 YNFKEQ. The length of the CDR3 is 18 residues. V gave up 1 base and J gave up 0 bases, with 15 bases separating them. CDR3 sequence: CASSQVLGGETNTGELFF. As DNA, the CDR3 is TGTGCCAGCAGCCAAGTGTTAGGTGGGGAAACGAACACCGGGGAGCTGTTTTTT.

CDR3 amino acids: CASSQGDRYEQYF. In DNA, the CDR3 is TGTGCCAGCAGCCAAGGTGACCGCTACGAGCAGTACTTC. V is TRBV14 and J is TRBJ2-7; D remains unclear. V lost 1 base, J lost 3 bases, and 7 bases lay in between. Per the germline V gene, CDR1 is SGHDN and CDR2 is FVKESK. This CDR3 has 13 amino acids.

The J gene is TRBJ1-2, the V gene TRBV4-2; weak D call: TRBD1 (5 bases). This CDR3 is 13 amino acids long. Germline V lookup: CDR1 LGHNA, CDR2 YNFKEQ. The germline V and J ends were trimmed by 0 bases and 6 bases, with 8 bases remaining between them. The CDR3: CASSQDREDGYTF. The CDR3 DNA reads TGTGCCAGCAGCCAAGACAGGGAGGATGGCTACACCTTC.